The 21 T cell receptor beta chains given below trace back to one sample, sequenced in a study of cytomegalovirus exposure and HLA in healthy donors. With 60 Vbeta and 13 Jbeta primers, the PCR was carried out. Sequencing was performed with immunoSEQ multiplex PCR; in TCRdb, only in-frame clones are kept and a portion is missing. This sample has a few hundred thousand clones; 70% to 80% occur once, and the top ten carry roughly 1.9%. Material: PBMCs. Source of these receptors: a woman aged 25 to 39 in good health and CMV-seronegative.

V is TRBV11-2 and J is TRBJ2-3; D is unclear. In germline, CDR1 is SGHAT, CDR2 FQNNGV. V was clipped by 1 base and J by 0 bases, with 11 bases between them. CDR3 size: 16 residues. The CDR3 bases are TGTGCCAGCAGCTTAGGGTCTAGTGCTAGCACAGATACGCAGTATTTT. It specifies CASSLGSSASTDTQYF.

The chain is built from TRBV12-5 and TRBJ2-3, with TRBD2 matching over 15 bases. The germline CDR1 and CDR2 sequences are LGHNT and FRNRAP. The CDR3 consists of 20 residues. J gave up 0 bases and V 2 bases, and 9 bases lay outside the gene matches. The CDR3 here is CASGLPGTSGGTRSTDTQYF. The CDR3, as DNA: TGTGCTAGTGGTTTGCCCGGGACTAGCGGGGGGACTCGCAGCACAGATACGCAGTATTTT.

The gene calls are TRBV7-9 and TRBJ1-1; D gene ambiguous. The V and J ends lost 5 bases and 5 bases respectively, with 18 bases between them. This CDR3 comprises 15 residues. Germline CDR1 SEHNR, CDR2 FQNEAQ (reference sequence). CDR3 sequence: CASSTSGVSGTEAFF. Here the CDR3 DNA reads TGTGCCAGCAGCACTAGTGGGGTCTCCGGGACTGAAGCTTTCTTT. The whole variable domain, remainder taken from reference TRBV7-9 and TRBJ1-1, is DTGVSQNPRHKITKRGQNVTFRCDPISEHNRLYWYRQTLGQGPEFLTYFQNEAQLEKSRLLSDRFSAERPKGSFSTLEIQRTEQGDSAMYLCASSTSGVSGTEAFFGQGTRLTVV.

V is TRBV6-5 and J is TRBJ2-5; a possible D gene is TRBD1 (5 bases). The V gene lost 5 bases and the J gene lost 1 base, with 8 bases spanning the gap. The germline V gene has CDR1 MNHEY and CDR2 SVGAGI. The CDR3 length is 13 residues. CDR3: CASSLDIQETQYF. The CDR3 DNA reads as TGTGCCAGCAGTCTGGACATCCAAGAGACCCAGTACTTC.

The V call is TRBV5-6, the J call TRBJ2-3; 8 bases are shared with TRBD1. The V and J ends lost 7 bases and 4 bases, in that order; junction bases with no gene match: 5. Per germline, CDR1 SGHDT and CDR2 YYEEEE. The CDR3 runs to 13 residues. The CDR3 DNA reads TGTGCCAGCGGCCCACAGGGGGCAGATACGCAGTATTTT. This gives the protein CASGPQGADTQYF.

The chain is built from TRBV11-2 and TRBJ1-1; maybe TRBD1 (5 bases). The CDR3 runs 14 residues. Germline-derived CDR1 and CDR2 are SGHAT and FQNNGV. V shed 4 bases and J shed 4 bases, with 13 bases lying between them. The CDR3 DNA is TGTGCCAGCAGCTCTGCCAGGGAGGCCACTGAAGCTTTCTTT. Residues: CASSSAREATEAFF.

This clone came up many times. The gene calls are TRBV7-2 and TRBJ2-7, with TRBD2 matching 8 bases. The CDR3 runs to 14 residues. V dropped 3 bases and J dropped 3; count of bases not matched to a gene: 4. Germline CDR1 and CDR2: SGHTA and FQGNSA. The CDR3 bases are TGTGCCAGCAGCTTCCTAGCGGGCCTCTACGAGCAGTACTTC. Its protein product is CASSFLAGLYEQYF. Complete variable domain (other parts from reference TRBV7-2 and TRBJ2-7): GAGVSQSPSNKVTEKGKDVELRCDPISGHTALYWYRQSLGQGLEFLIYFQGNSAPDKSGLPSDRFSAERTGGSVSTLTIQRTQQEDSAVYLCASSFLAGLYEQYFGPGTRLTVT.

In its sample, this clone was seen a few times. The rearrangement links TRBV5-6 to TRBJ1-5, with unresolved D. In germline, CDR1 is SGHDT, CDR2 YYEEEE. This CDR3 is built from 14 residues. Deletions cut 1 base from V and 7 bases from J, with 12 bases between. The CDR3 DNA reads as TGTGCCAGCAGCTTGAGAGGGATGTGGCAGCCCCAGCATTTT. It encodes CASSLRGMWQPQHF.

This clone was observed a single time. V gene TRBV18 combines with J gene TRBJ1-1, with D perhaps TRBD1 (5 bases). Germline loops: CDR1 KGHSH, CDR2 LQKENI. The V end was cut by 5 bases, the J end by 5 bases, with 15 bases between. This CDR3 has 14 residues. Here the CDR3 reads CASSAGVEVTEAFF. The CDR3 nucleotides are TGTGCCAGCTCAGCGGGGGTGGAGGTAACTGAAGCTTTCTTT.

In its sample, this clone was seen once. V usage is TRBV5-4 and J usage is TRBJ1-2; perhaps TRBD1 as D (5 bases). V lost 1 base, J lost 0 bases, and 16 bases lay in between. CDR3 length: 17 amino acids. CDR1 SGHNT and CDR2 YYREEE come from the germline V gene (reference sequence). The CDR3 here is CASSLTTVPNANYGYTF. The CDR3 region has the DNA TGTGCCAGCAGCTTGACGACAGTCCCAAACGCTAACTATGGCTACACCTTC.

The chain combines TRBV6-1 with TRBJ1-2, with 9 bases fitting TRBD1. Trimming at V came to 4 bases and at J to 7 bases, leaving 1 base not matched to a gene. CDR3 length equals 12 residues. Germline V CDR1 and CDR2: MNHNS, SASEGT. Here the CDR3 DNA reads TGTGCCAGCAGTGGGGACAGGGTTGGCTACACCTTC. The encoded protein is CASSGDRVGYTF.

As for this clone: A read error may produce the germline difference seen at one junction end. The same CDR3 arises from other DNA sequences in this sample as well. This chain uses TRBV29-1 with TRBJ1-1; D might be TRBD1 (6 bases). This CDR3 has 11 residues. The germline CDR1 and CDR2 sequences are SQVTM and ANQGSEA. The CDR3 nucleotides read TGCGAAGGGACATTGAACACTGAGGCTTTCTTT. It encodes CEGTLNTEAFF. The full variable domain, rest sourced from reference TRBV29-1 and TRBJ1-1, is SAVISQKPSRDICQRGTSLTIQCQVDSQVTMMFWYRQQPGQSLTLIATANQGSEATYESGFVIDKFPISRPNLTFSTLTVSNMSPEDSSIYLCEGTLNTEAFFGQGTRLTVV.

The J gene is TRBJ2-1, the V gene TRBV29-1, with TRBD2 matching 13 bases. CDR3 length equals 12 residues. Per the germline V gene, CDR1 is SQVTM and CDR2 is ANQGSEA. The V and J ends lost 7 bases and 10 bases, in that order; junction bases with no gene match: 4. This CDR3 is CSARLAGGEQFF. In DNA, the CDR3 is TGCAGCGCCCGACTAGCGGGGGGCGAGCAGTTCTTC.

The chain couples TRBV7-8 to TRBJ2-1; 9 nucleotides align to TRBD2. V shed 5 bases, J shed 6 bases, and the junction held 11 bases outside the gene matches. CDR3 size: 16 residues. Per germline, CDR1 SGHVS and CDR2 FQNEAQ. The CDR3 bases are TGTGCCAGCAGCACCGCGGGGCGGGGGGGAGGCAATGAGCAGTTCTTC. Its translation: CASSTAGRGGGNEQFF.

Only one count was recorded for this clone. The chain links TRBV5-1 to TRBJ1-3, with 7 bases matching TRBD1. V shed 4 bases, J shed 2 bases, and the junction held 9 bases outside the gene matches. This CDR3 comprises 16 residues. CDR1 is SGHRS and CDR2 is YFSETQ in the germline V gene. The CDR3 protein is CASSTDRIHTGNTIYF. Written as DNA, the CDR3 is TGCGCCAGCAGCACGGACAGGATCCACACTGGAAACACCATATATTTT.

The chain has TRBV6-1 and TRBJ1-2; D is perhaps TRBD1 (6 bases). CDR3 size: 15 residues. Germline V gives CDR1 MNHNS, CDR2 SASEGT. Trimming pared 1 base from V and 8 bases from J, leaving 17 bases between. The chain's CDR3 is CASSEGRTELGGYTF. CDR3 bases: TGTGCCAGCAGTGAAGGAAGGACAGAACTGGGAGGCTACACCTTC.

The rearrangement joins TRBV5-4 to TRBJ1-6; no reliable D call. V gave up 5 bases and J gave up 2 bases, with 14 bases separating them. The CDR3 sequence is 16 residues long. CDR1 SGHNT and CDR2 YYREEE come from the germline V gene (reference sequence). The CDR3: CASRAGIGTYNSPLHF. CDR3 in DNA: TGTGCCAGCAGGGCCGGGATTGGCACCTATAATTCACCCCTCCACTTT.

CDR3 sequence reads: CASSQGGGSGEAFF. CDR3 coding DNA: TGTGCCAGCAGCCAAGGGGGGGGGTCGGGTGAAGCTTTCTTT. The rearrangement links TRBV7-6 to TRBJ1-1, with TRBD1 as a possible D gene (6 bases). Per the germline V gene, CDR1 is SGHVS and CDR2 is FNYEAQ. V lost 5 bases and J lost 7, with 17 bases in between. This CDR3 is 14 amino acids long.

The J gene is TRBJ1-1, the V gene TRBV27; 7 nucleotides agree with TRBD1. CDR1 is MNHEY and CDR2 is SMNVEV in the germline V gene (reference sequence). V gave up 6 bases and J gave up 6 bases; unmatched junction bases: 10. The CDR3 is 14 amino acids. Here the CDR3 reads CASRGLGGQSEAFF. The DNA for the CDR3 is TGTGCCAGCAGGGGGCTGGGGGGACAGTCTGAAGCTTTCTTT.

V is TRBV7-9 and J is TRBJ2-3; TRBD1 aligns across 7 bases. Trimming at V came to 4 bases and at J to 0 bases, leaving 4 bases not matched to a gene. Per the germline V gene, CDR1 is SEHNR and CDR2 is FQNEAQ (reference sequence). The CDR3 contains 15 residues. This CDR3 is CASSSGQVSTDTQYF. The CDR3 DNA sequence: TGTGCCAGCAGCTCCGGACAGGTTAGCACAGATACGCAGTATTTT.

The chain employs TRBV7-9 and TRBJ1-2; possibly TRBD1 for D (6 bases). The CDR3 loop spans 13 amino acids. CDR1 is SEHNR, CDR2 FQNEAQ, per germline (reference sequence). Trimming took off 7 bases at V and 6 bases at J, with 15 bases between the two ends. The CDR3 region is CASTPTGGHGYTF. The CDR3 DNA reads TGTGCCAGCACCCCTACGGGGGGGCATGGCTACACCTTC. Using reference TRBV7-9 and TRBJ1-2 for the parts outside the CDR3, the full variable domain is DTGVSQNPRHKITKRGQNVTFRCDPISEHNRLYWYRQTLGQGPEFLTYFQNEAQLEKSRLLSDRFSAERPKGSFSTLEIQRTEQGDSAMYLCASTPTGGHGYTFGSGTRLTVV.